The clone carrying this T cell receptor (beta chain) was seen once. The entry originates in a study of OX40 agonist ivuxolimab in advanced cancers. Study overall: It was permissible to have had prior anti-PD-1, anti-PD-L1 or anti-CTLA-4 therapy, and around 40% had some.

Sequencing used immunoSEQ multiplex PCR; TCRdb keeps in-frame clones, though not all of them. The sample has 100,000 or so clones, about 96% seen once; the top ten hold around 2%. The CDR3 runs to 11 residues. V was shortened by 6 bases and J by 1 base, with 1 base between the two germline ends. CDR1 and CDR2 from the germline V gene are MGHRA and YSYEKL. The clonotype was recovered from an adult with an advanced solid tumor such as melanoma, head and neck, liver or kidney cancer. The chain is built from TRBV4-1 and TRBJ1-3; D not certain. Sequencing used CD4+ or CD8+ T cells sorted from blood, obtained in a trial of the OX40 agonist ivuxolimab. DNA for the CDR3: TGCGCCAGCAGATCTGGAAACACCATATATTTT. Its translation is CASRSGNTIYF.